This T cell receptor (beta chain) was captured in a study of T cells in Graves' hyperthyroidism and ophthalmopathy. Study background: Peripheral blood samples were taken at initial diagnosis, prior to any treatment. Findings and limits, study-wide: Blood also held most thyroid clonotypes expanded beyond 0.001.

Amplified TCR beta CDR3 regions came from RNA transcripts. The HTBI set primed first-round TCR CDR3 RT-PCR. Using its own MiXCR run on the multiplex PCR reads, TCRdb lists one record per CDR3 protein. Of approximately 600,000 distinct CDR3 sequences listed, roughly 20% are singletons. The CDR3 extends over 12 amino acids. Germline CDR1 is PRHDT and CDR2 is FYEKMQ (reference sequence). Among ophthalmopathy patients, the Clinical Activity Score reached at least 3, the NOSPECS grade reached at least 4, and duration remained under 3 months. Every diagnosis used clinical symptoms, serum thyroxine and TRAb, thyroid ultrasound and orbital computed tomography. To note about this clonotype: What it binds is not known. A much larger clonotype is one base distant, so this may be a read error.

This clonotype originated in a man aged 25-45 years with Graves' ophthalmopathy. Sequencing was done on a sample of blood. The chain recombines TRBV13 with TRBJ1-2, with a weak D call TRBD1 (5 bases). This chain's CDR3 is CAGSGPGKGYTF. The CDR3 DNA reads as TGTGCCGGCAGCGGCCCAGGGAAGGGCTACACCTTC.